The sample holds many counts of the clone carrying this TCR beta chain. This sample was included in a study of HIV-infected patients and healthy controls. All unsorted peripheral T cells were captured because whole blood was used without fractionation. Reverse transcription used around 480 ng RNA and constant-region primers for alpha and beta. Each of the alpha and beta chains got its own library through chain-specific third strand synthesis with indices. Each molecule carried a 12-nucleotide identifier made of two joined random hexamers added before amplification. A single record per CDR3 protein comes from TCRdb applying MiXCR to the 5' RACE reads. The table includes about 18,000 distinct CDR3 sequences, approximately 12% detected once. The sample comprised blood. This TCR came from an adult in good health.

The CDR3 protein is CASSYDYQGIQYF. CDR3 nucleotide sequence: TGTGCCAGCAGTTACGACTACCAGGGCATTCAGTACTTC. The chain employs TRBV6-6 and TRBJ2-4, with D perhaps given as TRBD1 or TRBD2 (5 bases each). V lost 2 bases and J lost 9, with 11 bases in between. The CDR3 covers 13 residues. Germline CDR1 is MNHNY and CDR2 is SVGAGI (reference sequence).